This TCR beta chain came from a study of OX40 agonist ivuxolimab in advanced cancers. Study results and limitations: Specificity for antigen went undetermined in the expanded peripheral T cells. CD8+ T cells averaged more expanded clones than CD4+.

The CDR3 spans 17 residues. Germline V gene data show CDR1 as LNHDA and CDR2 as SQIVND (reference sequence). The ends were cut back, 3 bases at V and 9 bases at J, with 21 bases in the middle. Assay used: immunoSEQ multiplex PCR; TCRdb lists only in-frame clones, some missing. The sample has about 99,000 clones; 94% are singletons. Blood sampling took place at baseline, cycle 4 day 1, and cycle 7 day 1. On this clone itself: Its antigen remains unknown.

This sequence was found in an adult with an advanced solid tumor such as melanoma, head and neck, liver or kidney cancer. The chain combines TRBV19 with TRBJ2-6, with D tentatively TRBD2 (7 bases). This material consisted of CD4+ or CD8+ T cells sorted from blood, taken in a trial of the OX40 agonist ivuxolimab. In nucleotides, the CDR3 is TGTGCCAGTAGTATCTCGACTGGGGGGGGCCACGTCAACGTCCTGACTTTC. Residues: CASSISTGGGHVNVLTF.